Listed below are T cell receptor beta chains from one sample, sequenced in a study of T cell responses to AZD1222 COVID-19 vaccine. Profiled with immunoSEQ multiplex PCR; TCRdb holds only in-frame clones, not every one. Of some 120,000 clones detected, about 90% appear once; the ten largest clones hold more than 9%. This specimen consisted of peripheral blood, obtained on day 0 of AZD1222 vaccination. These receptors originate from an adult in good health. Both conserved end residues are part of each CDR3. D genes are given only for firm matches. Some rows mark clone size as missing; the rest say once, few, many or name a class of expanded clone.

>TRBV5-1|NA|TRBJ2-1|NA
CASSLDNNEQFF
TGCGCCAGCAGCTTGGATAACAATGAGCAGTTCTTC
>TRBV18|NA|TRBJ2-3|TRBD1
CASSPPRGPTDTQYF
TGTGCCAGCTCACCACCAAGGGGGCCTACAGATACGCAGTATTTT
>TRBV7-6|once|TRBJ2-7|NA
CASSPGDEQYF
TGTGCCAGCAGCCCCGGGGACGAGCAGTACTTC
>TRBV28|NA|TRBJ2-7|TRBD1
CASSPGTGVSYEQYF
TGTGCCAGCAGTCCCGGGACAGGGGTCTCCTACGAGCAGTACTTC
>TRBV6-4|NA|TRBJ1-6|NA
CASRDRVGSPLHF
TGTGCCAGCAGAGACCGGGTGGGTTCACCCCTCCACTTT
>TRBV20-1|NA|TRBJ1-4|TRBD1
CSATDRQGTNEKLFF
TGCAGTGCTACTGACCGACAGGGGACTAATGAAAAACTGTTTTTT
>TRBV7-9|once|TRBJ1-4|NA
CASTGRRAFGEKLFF
TGTGCCAGCACCGGTCGGCGGGCTTTTGGGGAAAAACTGTTTTTT
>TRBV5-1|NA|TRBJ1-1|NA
CASSLGWGHTEAFF
TGCGCCAGCAGCTTGGGGTGGGGCCACACTGAAGCTTTCTTT
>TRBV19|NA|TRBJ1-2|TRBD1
CASKRQGAMNYGYTF
TGTGCCAGTAAGAGACAGGGGGCCATGAACTATGGCTACACCTTC
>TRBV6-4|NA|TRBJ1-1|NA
CASSLDSGGTEAFF
TGTGCCAGCAGCTTAGACAGTGGTGGCACTGAAGCTTTCTTT
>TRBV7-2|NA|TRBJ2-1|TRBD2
CASSLTAGSYNEQFF
TGTGCCAGCAGCTTAACAGCGGGATCCTACAATGAGCAGTTCTTC
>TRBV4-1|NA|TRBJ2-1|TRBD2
CASSQAQNWGLAQFF
TGCGCCAGCAGCCAAGCTCAGAATTGGGGACTAGCTCAGTTCTTC
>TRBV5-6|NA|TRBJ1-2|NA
CASRSTKGWVGYTF
TGTGCCAGCAGAAGTACGAAGGGTTGGGTTGGCTACACCTTC
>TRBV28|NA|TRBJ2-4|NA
CASSLGQNVGIQYF
TGTGCCAGCAGTCTTGGACAAAATGTGGGCATTCAGTACTTC
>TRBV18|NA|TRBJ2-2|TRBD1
CASSPRDRGTGELFF
TGTGCCAGCTCGCCCCGGGACAGGGGAACCGGGGAGCTGTTTTTT
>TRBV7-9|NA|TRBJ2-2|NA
CASSLAKVVAGELFF
TGTGCCAGCAGCTTAGCCAAAGTAGTCGCCGGGGAGCTGTTTTTT
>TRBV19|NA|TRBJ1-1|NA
CASSPTRGTEAFF
TGTGCCAGTAGCCCTACCAGGGGCACTGAAGCTTTCTTT
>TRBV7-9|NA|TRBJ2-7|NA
CASSLAGVIHEQYF
TGTGCCAGCAGCTTAGCTGGGGTTATCCACGAGCAGTACTTC
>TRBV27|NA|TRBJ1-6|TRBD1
CASSSTGRGSPLHF
TGTGCCAGCAGTTCGACAGGGAGAGGCTCACCCCTCCACTTT
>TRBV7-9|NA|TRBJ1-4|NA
CASSRALRQDDEKLFF
TGTGCCAGCAGCCGCGCACTTCGACAGGATGATGAAAAACTGTTTTTT
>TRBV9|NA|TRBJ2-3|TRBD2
CASSAPTSGESNSTDTQYF
TGTGCCAGCAGCGCACCGACTAGCGGGGAATCAAATAGCACAGATACGCAGTATTTT
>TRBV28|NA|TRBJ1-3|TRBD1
CASSFGGGQGNTIYF
TGTGCCAGCAGTTTCGGCGGGGGACAGGGAAACACCATATATTTT
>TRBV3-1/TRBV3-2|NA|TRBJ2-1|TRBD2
CASSHRNGLAYNEQFF
TGTGCCAGCAGCCATCGTAATGGACTAGCCTACAATGAGCAGTTCTTC
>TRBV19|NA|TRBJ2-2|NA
CASRLRGTGELFF
TGTGCCAGTAGATTGAGGGGCACCGGGGAGCTGTTTTTT
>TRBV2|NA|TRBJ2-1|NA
CASREQGRSSYNEQFF
TGTGCCAGCAGAGAACAGGGTCGGAGCTCCTACAATGAGCAGTTCTTC
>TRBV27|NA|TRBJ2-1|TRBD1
CASSLTGGSEQFF
TGTGCCAGCAGTTTAACAGGGGGCTCTGAGCAGTTCTTC
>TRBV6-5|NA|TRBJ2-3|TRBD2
CASITLAGESDTQYF
TGTGCCAGCATAACATTAGCGGGGGAATCAGATACGCAGTATTTT
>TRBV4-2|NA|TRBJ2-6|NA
CASSHQRDSGANVLTF
TGTGCCAGCAGCCACCAGAGGGATAGTGGGGCCAACGTCCTGACTTTC
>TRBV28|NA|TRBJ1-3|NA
CASSSRQGSSGNTIYF
TGTGCCAGCAGTTCCCGCCAGGGGTCCTCTGGAAACACCATATATTTT
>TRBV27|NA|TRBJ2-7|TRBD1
CASSLATGDYEQYF
TGTGCCAGCAGTTTGGCCACAGGGGACTACGAGCAGTACTTC
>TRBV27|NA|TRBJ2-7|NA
CASSLSSAGPYEQYF
TGTGCCAGCAGTTTATCATCCGCAGGGCCCTACGAGCAGTACTTC
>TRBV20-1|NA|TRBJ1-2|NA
CSARSGYGYTF
TGCAGTGCTAGATCAGGGTATGGCTACACCTTC
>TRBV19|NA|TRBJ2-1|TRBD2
CASRRTSGGPEQFF
TGTGCCAGTAGGAGGACTAGCGGGGGTCCTGAGCAGTTCTTC
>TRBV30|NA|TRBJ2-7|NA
CAWSGSYEQYF
TGTGCCTGGAGTGGATCCTACGAGCAGTACTTC
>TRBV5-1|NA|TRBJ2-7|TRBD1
CASSRTGTGGSYEQYF
TGCGCCAGCAGCCGAACCGGGACAGGGGGCAGCTACGAGCAGTACTTC
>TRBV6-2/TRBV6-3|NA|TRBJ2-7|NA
CASSRTGAWEQYF
TGTGCCAGCAGTCGTACGGGGGCCTGGGAGCAGTACTTC
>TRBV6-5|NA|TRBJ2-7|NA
CASSYPRSYEQYF
TGTGCCAGCAGTTACCCGAGGAGCTACGAGCAGTACTTC
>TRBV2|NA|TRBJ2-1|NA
CASTRLSSYNEQFF
TGTGCCAGCACCCGGCTCTCCTCCTACAATGAGCAGTTCTTC
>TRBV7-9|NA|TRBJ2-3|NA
CASSSSTDTQYF
TGTGCCAGCAGTTCTAGCACAGATACGCAGTATTTT
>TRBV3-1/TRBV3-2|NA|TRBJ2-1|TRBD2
CASSQFLFVAGGQNEQFF
TGTGCCAGCAGCCAATTTCTTTTCGTAGCGGGAGGGCAAAATGAGCAGTTCTTC
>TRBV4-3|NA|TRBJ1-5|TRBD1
CASSRTAGGSQPQHF
TGCGCCAGCAGCCGAACCGCAGGGGGCTCTCAGCCCCAGCATTTT
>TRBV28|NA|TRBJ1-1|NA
CASIPPESYGTEAFF
TGTGCCAGCATTCCCCCGGAGTCTTACGGCACTGAAGCTTTCTTT
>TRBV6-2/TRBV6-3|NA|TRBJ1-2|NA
CASTPLRTQGDGYTF
TGTGCCAGCACCCCCCTCCGGACCCAGGGCGATGGCTACACCTTC
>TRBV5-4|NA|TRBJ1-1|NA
CASSPEQGSTEAFF
TGTGCCAGCAGCCCTGAACAGGGAAGCACTGAAGCTTTCTTT
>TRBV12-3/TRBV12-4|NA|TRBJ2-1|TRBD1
CASGGQGTNEQFF
TGTGCCAGCGGGGGACAGGGTACAAATGAGCAGTTCTTC
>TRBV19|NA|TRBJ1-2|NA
CASSPGSDYGYTF
TGTGCCAGTAGTCCAGGGTCTGACTATGGCTACACCTTC